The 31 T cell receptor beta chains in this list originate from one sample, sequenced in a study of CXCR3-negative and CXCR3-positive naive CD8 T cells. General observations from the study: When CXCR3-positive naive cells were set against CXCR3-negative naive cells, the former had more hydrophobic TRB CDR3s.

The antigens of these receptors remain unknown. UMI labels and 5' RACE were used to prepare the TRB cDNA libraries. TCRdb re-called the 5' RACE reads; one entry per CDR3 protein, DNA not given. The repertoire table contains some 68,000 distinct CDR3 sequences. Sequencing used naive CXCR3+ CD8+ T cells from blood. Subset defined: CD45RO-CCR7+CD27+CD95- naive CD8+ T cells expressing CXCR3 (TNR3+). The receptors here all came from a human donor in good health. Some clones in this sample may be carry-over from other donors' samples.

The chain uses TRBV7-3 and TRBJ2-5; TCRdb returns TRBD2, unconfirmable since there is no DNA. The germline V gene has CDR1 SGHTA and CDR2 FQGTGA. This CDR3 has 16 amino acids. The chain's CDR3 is CASSPRTSGVIETQYF. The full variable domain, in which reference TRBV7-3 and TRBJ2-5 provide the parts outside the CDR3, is GAGVSQTPSNKVTEKGKYVELRCDPISGHTALYWYRQSLGQGPEFLIYFQGTGAADDSGLPNDRFFAVRPEGSVSTLKIQRTERGDSAVYLCASSPRTSGVIETQYFGPGTRLLVL.

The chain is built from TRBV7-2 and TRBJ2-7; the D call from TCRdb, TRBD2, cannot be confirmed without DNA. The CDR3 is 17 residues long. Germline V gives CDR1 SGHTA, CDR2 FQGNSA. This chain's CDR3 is CASSPEPPGSLLGVQYF.

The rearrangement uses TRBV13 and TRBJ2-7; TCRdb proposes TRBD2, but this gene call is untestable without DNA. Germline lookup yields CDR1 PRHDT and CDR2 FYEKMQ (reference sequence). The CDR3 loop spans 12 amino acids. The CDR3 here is CASSLLAGEQYF.

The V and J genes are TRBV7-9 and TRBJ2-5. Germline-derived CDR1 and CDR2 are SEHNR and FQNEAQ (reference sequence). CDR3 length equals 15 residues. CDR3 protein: CASSSIRQSQETQYF. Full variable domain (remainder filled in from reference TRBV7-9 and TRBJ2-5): DTGVSQNPRHKITKRGQNVTFRCDPISEHNRLYWYRQTLGQGPEFLTYFQNEAQLEKSRLLSDRFSAERPKGSFSTLEIQRTEQGDSAMYLCASSSIRQSQETQYFGPGTRLLVL.

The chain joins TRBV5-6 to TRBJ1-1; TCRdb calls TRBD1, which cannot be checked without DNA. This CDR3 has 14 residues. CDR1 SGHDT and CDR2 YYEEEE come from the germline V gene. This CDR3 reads CATRQGAGNTEAFF.

CDR3 loop: CASSPQGFEQYF. The chain employs TRBV14 and TRBJ2-7. The CDR3 loop spans 12 amino acids. Per the germline V gene, CDR1 is SGHDN and CDR2 is FVKESK.

The CDR3 protein is CASSTDSQAREQYF. The rearrangement links TRBV13 to TRBJ2-7; the D call of TRBD1 rests on TCRdb alone, since no DNA is present to check it. Germline V gene data show CDR1 as PRHDT and CDR2 as FYEKMQ (reference sequence). The CDR3 spans 14 residues.

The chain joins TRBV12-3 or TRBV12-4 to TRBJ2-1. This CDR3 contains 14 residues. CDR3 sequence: CASSSPHTNNEQFF.

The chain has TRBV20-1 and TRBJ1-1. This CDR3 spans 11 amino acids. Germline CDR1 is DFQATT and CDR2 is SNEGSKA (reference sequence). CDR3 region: CSAEEVTEAFF.

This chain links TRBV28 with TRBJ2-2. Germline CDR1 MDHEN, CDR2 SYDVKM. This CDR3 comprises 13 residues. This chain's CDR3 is CASFPPNTGELFF.

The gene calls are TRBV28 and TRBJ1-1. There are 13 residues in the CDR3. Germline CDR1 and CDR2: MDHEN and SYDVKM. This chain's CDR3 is CASTLGIRTEAFF.

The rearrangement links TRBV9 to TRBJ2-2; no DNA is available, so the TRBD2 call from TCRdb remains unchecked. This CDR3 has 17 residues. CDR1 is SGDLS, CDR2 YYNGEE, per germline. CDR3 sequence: CASTHPAGGLDTGELFF. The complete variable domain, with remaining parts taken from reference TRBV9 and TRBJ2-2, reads DSGVTQTPKHLITATGQRVTLRCSPRSGDLSVYWYQQSLDQGLQFLIQYYNGEERAKGNILERFSAQQFPDLHSELNLSSLELGDSALYFCASTHPAGGLDTGELFFGEGSRLTVL.

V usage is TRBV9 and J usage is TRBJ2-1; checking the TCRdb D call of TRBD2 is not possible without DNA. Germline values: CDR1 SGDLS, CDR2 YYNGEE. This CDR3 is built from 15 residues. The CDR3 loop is CASSGGLAEYNEQFF.

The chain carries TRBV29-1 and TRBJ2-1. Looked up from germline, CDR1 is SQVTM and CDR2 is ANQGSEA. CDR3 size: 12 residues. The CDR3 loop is CSVELGRNEQFF.

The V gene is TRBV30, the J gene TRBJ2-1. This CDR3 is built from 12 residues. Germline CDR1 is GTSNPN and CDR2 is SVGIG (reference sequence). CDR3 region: CAWSVAFNEQFF. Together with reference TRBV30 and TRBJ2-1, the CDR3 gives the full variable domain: SQTIHQWPATLVQPVGSPLSLECTVEGTSNPNLYWYRQAAGRGLQLLFYSVGIGQISSEVPQNLSASRPQDRQFILSSKKLLLSDSGFYLCAWSVAFNEQFFGPGTRLTVL.

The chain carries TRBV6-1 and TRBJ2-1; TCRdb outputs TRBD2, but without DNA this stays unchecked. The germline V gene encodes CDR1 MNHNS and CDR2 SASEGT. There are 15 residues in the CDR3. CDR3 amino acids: CASSDDLAGYNEQFF.

CDR3 protein: CASSPIRRNFNSPLHF. The chain combines TRBV3-1 with TRBJ1-6. The CDR3 contains 16 residues. Germline V CDR1 and CDR2: LGHDT, YNNKEL (reference sequence).

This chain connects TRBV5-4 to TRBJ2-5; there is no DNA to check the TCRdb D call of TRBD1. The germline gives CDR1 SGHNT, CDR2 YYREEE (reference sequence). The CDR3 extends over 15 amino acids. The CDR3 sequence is CASRPPGGTLETQYF. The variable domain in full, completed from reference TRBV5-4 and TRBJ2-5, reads ETGVTQSPTHLIKTRGQQVTLRCSSQSGHNTVSWYQQALGQGPQFIFQYYREEENGRGNFPPRFSGLQFPNYSSELNVNALELDDSALYLCASRPPGGTLETQYFGPGTRLLVL.

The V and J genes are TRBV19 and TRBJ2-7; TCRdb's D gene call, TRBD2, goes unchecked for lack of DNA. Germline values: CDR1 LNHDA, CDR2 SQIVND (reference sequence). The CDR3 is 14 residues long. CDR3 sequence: CASSYRGRTYEQYF.

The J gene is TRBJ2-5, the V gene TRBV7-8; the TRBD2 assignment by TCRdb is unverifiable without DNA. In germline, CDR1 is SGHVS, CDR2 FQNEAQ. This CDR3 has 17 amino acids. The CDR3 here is CASSPSKAGGLQETQYF.

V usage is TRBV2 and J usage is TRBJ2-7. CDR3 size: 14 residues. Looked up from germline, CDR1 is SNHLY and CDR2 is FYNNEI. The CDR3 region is CASSEGQISYEQYF. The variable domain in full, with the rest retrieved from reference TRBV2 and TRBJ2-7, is EPEVTQTPSHQVTQMGQEVILRCVPISNHLYFYWYRQILGQKVEFLVSFYNNEISEKSEIFDDQFSVERPDGSNFTLKIRSTKLEDSAMYFCASSEGQISYEQYFGPGTRLTVT.

The CDR3 loop is CASSLSRSKSNYGYTF. The J gene is TRBJ1-2, the V gene TRBV27. Germline assignment: CDR1 MNHEY and CDR2 SMNVEV (reference sequence). The CDR3 consists of 16 residues.

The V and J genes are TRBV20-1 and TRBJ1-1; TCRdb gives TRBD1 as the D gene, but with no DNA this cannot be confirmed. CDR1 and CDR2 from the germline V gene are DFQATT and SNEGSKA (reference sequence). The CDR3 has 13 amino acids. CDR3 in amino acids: CSAIGQGNTEAFF.

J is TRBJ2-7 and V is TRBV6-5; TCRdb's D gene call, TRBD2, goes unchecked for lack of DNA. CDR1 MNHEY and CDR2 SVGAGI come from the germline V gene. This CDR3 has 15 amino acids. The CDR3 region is CASSYFTAGRYEQYF.

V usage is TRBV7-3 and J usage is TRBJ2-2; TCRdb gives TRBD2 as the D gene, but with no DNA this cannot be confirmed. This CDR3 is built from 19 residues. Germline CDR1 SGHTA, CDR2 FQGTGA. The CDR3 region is CASSQRSIAGGPVTGELFF.

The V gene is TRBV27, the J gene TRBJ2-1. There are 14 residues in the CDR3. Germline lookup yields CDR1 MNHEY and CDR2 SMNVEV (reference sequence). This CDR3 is CASREPSSYNEQFF.

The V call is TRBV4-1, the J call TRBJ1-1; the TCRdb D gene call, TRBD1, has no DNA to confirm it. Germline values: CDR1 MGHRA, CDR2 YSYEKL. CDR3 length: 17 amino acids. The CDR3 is CASSHRQGPMVNTEAFF.

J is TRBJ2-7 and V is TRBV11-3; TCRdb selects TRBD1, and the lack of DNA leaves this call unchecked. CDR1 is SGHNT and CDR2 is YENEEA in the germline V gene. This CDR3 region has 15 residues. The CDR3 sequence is CASSPRTGGSYEQYF.

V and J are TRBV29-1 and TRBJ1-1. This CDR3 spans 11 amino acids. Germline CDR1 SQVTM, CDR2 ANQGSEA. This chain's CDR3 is CSVEGNTEAFF.

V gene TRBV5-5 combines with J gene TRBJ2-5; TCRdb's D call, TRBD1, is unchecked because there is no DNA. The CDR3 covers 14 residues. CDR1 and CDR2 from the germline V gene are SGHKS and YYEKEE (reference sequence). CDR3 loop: CASSPETGFLTQYF.

The CDR3 here is CSAGRGGGTEAFF. The chain combines TRBV29-1 with TRBJ1-1; the TRBD1 assignment by TCRdb is unverifiable without DNA. The CDR3 extends over 13 amino acids. Per germline, CDR1 SQVTM and CDR2 ANQGSEA.